The entry below gives a single T cell receptor beta chain sequence along with its context. The data were taken from a study of blood T cell repertoires in COVID-19. Background on the study: Acute-phase and convalescent COVID-19 samples originated in the United States, Italy and Spain. T cells, B-cell-depleted T cells, or PBMCs provided the cDNA or gDNA that served as material.

Authors' data handling: Nucleated cell number was recorded as an estimate derived from reference gene primer amplification. The assay was immunoSEQ multiplex PCR, and TCRdb's table has in-frame clones only and misses some. V, J and clone size were drawn from that table, and D and trimming were deduced from the DNA. This table holds some 260,000 clones, approximately 85% found once. This TCR was sampled from a woman aged 25 to 45 with acute or convalescent COVID-19. The sequenced sample consisted of peripheral blood.

CDR3 in DNA: TGCAGCGGCCAACTAGCGGGAGGAAAAGAGACCCAGTACTTC. Translating gives CSGQLAGGKETQYF. V gene TRBV29-1 combines with J gene TRBJ2-5, with 12 bases lining up with TRBD2. CDR1 and CDR2 from the germline V gene are SQVTM and ANQGSEA. After removal of 7 bases from V and 3 bases from J, the junction contained 6 bases not matched to a gene. There are 14 residues in the CDR3.